A selection of T cell receptor beta chains follows, all from one sample in a study of cytomegalovirus exposure and HLA in healthy donors. The data were produced by immunoSEQ multiplex PCR, yet TCRdb's version contains in-frame clones alone and is incomplete. This table has under 250,000 clones, approximately 88% appearing once. The source material was PBMCs. These receptors came from a boy aged 2 to 10 in good health and CMV-seronegative. CDR3s include the opening cysteine and the closing phenylalanine or tryptophan. Fields, in order: D gene, J gene, clone size, V gene, CDR3 DNA, CDR3 protein. The D gene is left open where the match is weak. Only part of the rows carry a size: once, few, many, or a class if the clone is expanded.

D: TRBD2
J: TRBJ2-5
size: -
V: TRBV4-2
DNA: TGTGCCAGCAGCCCGTGGACTAGCGGGGGCACTCAAGAGACCCAGTACTTC
CDR3: CASSPWTSGGTQETQYF

D: TRBD2
J: TRBJ2-7
size: few
V: TRBV27
DNA: TGTGCCAGCAGTTTGGAACTAGCGGGCACCTACGAGCAGTACTTC
CDR3: CASSLELAGTYEQYF

D: TRBD1
J: TRBJ1-1
size: -
V: TRBV5-1
DNA: TGCGCCAGCAGCCCGGACAGGGTAGGGGACACTGAAGCTTTCTTT
CDR3: CASSPDRVGDTEAFF

D: TRBD1
J: TRBJ2-7
size: once
V: TRBV2
DNA: TGTGCCAGCGGCAGGGGGAAGTACGAGCAGTACTTC
CDR3: CASGRGKYEQYF

D: TRBD1
J: TRBJ1-1
size: -
V: TRBV7-2
DNA: TGTGCCAGCAGCTTAGGACAGGGGAGGATGAACACTGAAGCTTTCTTT
CDR3: CASSLGQGRMNTEAFF

D: -
J: TRBJ2-2
size: few
V: TRBV5-1
DNA: TGCGCCAGCAGCTCACTAGGTGAGGGCACCGGGGAGCTGTTTTTT
CDR3: CASSSLGEGTGELFF

D: -
J: TRBJ2-3
size: -
V: TRBV5-4
DNA: TGTGCCAGCAGCTGGACAGGGGCTTTGGAAGCGGGAGACAATACAGATACGCAGTATTTT
CDR3: CASSWTGALEAGDNTDTQYF

D: -
J: TRBJ1-1
size: -
V: TRBV4-1
DNA: TGCGCCAGCAGCCAAGATACAGGGCTGAGTACTGAAGCTTTCTTT
CDR3: CASSQDTGLSTEAFF

D: TRBD2
J: TRBJ2-1
size: -
V: TRBV7-9
DNA: TGTGCCAGCCGGTTAGTGAGCGGGGCTTACAATGAGCAGTTCTTC
CDR3: CASRLVSGAYNEQFF

D: TRBD2
J: TRBJ2-7
size: -
V: TRBV7-2
DNA: TGTGCCAGCAGCTTGGGACTAGCGGGAGGGTACGAGCAGTACTTC
CDR3: CASSLGLAGGYEQYF

D: -
J: TRBJ1-5
size: once
V: TRBV28
DNA: TGTGCCAGCAGTTTAGAGCCGATAAATCAGCCCCAGCATTTT
CDR3: CASSLEPINQPQHF

D: TRBD2
J: TRBJ2-1
size: few
V: TRBV6-1
DNA: TGTGCCAGCACAGAACTAGCGGGAGTAGGAGAGCAGTTCTTC
CDR3: CASTELAGVGEQFF

D: -
J: TRBJ2-5
size: -
V: TRBV11-2
DNA: TGTGCCAGCAGCTTAGTTGCCTTAGGCCCCTGGGGCCCAGAGACCCAGTACTTC
CDR3: CASSLVALGPWGPETQYF

D: -
J: TRBJ2-6
size: -
V: TRBV18
DNA: TGTGCCAGCTCACTGGACGTCGCGGGGTTCTCTGGGGCCAACGTCCTGACTTTC
CDR3: CASSLDVAGFSGANVLTF

D: -
J: TRBJ2-1
size: -
V: TRBV6-5
DNA: TGTGCCAGCTGTAAAGGGGCTGAGCAGTTCTTC
CDR3: CASCKGAEQFF

D: TRBD1
J: TRBJ2-7
size: -
V: TRBV19
DNA: TGTGCCAGTAGTGGGGGACAGTTCTACGAGCAGTACTTC
CDR3: CASSGGQFYEQYF

D: TRBD1
J: TRBJ1-1
size: -
V: TRBV7-9
DNA: TGTGCCAGCAGCCTACGGACAGGGGACCAAGCTTTCTTT
CDR3: CASSLRTGDQAFF

D: -
J: TRBJ1-3
size: few
V: TRBV6-5
DNA: TGTGCCAGCAGTTCAGGATTCTCTGGAAACACCATATATTTT
CDR3: CASSSGFSGNTIYF

D: -
J: TRBJ2-7
size: few
V: TRBV2
DNA: TGTGCCAGCAGTGAATTGGAGGGAGCCTACGAGCAGTACTTC
CDR3: CASSELEGAYEQYF

D: -
J: TRBJ2-6
size: once
V: TRBV5-6
DNA: TGTGCCAGCAGCTTCCTGTGGAGACAGGCGATCTCTGGGGCCAACGTCCTGACTTTC
CDR3: CASSFLWRQAISGANVLTF

D: TRBD1
J: TRBJ2-7
size: -
V: TRBV7-8
DNA: TGTGCCAGCAGCCACAATTCAAGACAGGGGGCTTGGAACGAGCAGTACTTC
CDR3: CASSHNSRQGAWNEQYF

D: TRBD1
J: TRBJ1-1
size: -
V: TRBV5-1
DNA: TGCGCCAGCAGCGCGAGGACAGGGGAAGGTGAAGCTTTCTTT
CDR3: CASSARTGEGEAFF

D: -
J: TRBJ1-2
size: -
V: TRBV27
DNA: TGTGCCAGCAGTTTAAACAGTAACTATGGCTACACCTTC
CDR3: CASSLNSNYGYTF

D: -
J: TRBJ1-1
size: -
V: TRBV30
DNA: TGTGCCTGGAGTGCCTTTTCCAGGCTGAACACTGAAGCTTTCTTT
CDR3: CAWSAFSRLNTEAFF

D: -
J: TRBJ1-1
size: -
V: TRBV28
DNA: TGTGCCAGCACCCCCTTCCCCAGGGCCTCCACTGAAGCTTTCTTT
CDR3: CASTPFPRASTEAFF

D: -
J: TRBJ2-2
size: -
V: TRBV27
DNA: TGTGCCAGCAGTTTAGTGCTTTCGGGAGCAAACACCGGGGAGCTGTTTTTT
CDR3: CASSLVLSGANTGELFF

D: -
J: TRBJ1-2
size: -
V: TRBV11-2
DNA: TGTGCCAGCAGCGCTCCGGATAGCATAGATGGCTACACCTTC
CDR3: CASSAPDSIDGYTF

D: -
J: TRBJ2-1
size: -
V: TRBV10-2
DNA: TGCGCCAGCTCCACCGAGGGTGGGTGGCCATACAATGAGCAGTTCTTC
CDR3: CASSTEGGWPYNEQFF

D: -
J: TRBJ2-7
size: -
V: TRBV6-6
DNA: TGTGCCAGCAGTGAGCTCAGGGCAAGCTCCTACGAGCAGTACTTC
CDR3: CASSELRASSYEQYF

D: TRBD2
J: TRBJ2-3
size: -
V: TRBV9
DNA: TGTGCCAGCAGCGGAGGGACTAGCGGAACCTTCACAGATACGCAGTATTTT
CDR3: CASSGGTSGTFTDTQYF

D: TRBD1
J: TRBJ2-6
size: -
V: TRBV5-4
DNA: TGTGCCAGCAGCTTACCCCGGGACAGAGACGTCCTGACTTTC
CDR3: CASSLPRDRDVLTF

D: TRBD1
J: TRBJ2-7
size: once
V: TRBV12-5
DNA: TGTGCTAGTGGTTTGGGACAGGGGGAGAAGCGCGAGCAGTACTTC
CDR3: CASGLGQGEKREQYF

D: TRBD1
J: TRBJ1-2
size: -
V: TRBV5-4
DNA: TGTGCCAGCAGCTGGGACAGGGGAGGGTATGGCTACACCTTC
CDR3: CASSWDRGGYGYTF

D: TRBD1
J: TRBJ1-2
size: -
V: TRBV6-5
DNA: TGTGCCAGCAGTCGGACAGGGATAGATGGCTACACCTTC
CDR3: CASSRTGIDGYTF

D: TRBD1
J: TRBJ2-1
size: -
V: TRBV9
DNA: TGTGCCAGCAGCGTGACAGGGGGCAATGAGCAGTTCTTC
CDR3: CASSVTGGNEQFF

D: -
J: TRBJ2-3
size: -
V: TRBV9
DNA: TGTGCCAGCAGCGTAGCACGGGAAGCAGATACGCAGTATTTT
CDR3: CASSVAREADTQYF

D: -
J: TRBJ1-2
size: -
V: TRBV7-9
DNA: TGTTCCAGCAGCCATTCTGAGCGGGTACGATCTTCTGGCTACACCTTC
CDR3: CSSSHSERVRSSGYTF

D: TRBD1
J: TRBJ1-1
size: -
V: TRBV30
DNA: TGTGCCTGGGGGACAGGGGCGATGAACACTGAAGCTTTCTTT
CDR3: CAWGTGAMNTEAFF

D: TRBD1
J: TRBJ1-2
size: -
V: TRBV19
DNA: TGTGCCAGTAGTATGCTCTTTAAAAAACAGGGGGAGAACTATGGCTACACCTTC
CDR3: CASSMLFKKQGENYGYTF

D: -
J: TRBJ1-2
size: -
V: TRBV9
DNA: TGTGCCAGCAGCTCCGACAGACAACCTAACTATGGCTACACCTTC
CDR3: CASSSDRQPNYGYTF

D: -
J: TRBJ2-7
size: -
V: TRBV4-1
DNA: TGCGCCAGCAGCCAGAAGGAGCGACTGGACGAGCAGTACTTC
CDR3: CASSQKERLDEQYF

D: TRBD2
J: TRBJ2-1
size: -
V: TRBV7-9
DNA: TGTTCCAGCAGCCCCCCAGCGGGAGGCGGTGAGCAGTTCTTC
CDR3: CSSSPPAGGGEQFF

D: -
J: TRBJ2-7
size: few
V: TRBV5-6
DNA: TGTGCCAGCATCCGCAGGGGGACTGACGAGCAGTACTTC
CDR3: CASIRRGTDEQYF

D: -
J: TRBJ2-7
size: -
V: TRBV15
DNA: TGTGCCACCAGCAGAGAGGACTGGGATCAAGACGAGCAGTACTTC
CDR3: CATSREDWDQDEQYF